The rows below give T cell receptor beta chains drawn from one sample of a study of OX40 agonist ivuxolimab in advanced cancers. TCRdb's copy holds only in-frame clones and misses some; the assay was immunoSEQ multiplex PCR. The profile covers 45,000 to 75,000 clones, with 70% to 80% appearing a single time and over 1% taken by the ten largest. Sequenced here: CD4+ or CD8+ T cells sorted from blood, sampled in a trial of the OX40 agonist ivuxolimab. The receptors here all came from an adult with an advanced solid tumor such as melanoma, head and neck, liver or kidney cancer. CDR3s include the opening cysteine and the closing phenylalanine or tryptophan. D genes are given only for firm matches. Rows give clone size only sometimes, using once, few, many, or a class for an expanded clone.

v_call	clone_size	d_call	j_call	cdr3_nt	cdr3_aa
TRBV18	NA	NA	TRBJ2-5	TGTGCCAGCTCACCACCGGCCGGGAGAGCAGGAGAGACCCAGTACTTC	CASSPPAGRAGETQYF
TRBV9	NA	NA	TRBJ1-2	TGTGCCAGCAGCCCATACAGAGATAACTATGGCTACACCTTC	CASSPYRDNYGYTF
TRBV15	NA	NA	TRBJ2-3	TGTGCCACCAGCAGCATGGGGGGCGGCACAGATACGCAGTATTTT	CATSSMGGGTDTQYF
TRBV30	NA	TRBD2	TRBJ2-1	TGTGCCTGGAGTGTACTGCGTCTAGCGGGGTACAATGAGCAGTTCTTC	CAWSVLRLAGYNEQFF
TRBV5-1	NA	NA	TRBJ2-1	TGCGCCAGCAGCTTGTCGGACAACTCTAATGAGCAGTTCTTC	CASSLSDNSNEQFF
TRBV7-3	once	NA	TRBJ2-6	TGTGCCAGCAGCCGTCAACCAGACTTACAAAGTCGGGCCAACGTCCTGACTTTC	CASSRQPDLQSRANVLTF
TRBV7-9	NA	TRBD1	TRBJ1-3	TGTGCCAGCAGCTTAGCGGGGACAGGGGGCGAAAACACCATATATTTT	CASSLAGTGGENTIYF
TRBV30	NA	NA	TRBJ1-1	TGTGCCTGGAGCTACACGGACACTGAAGCTTTCTTT	CAWSYTDTEAFF
TRBV29-1	NA	NA	TRBJ2-7	TGCAGCGCCCTTGGTTCGACGTATGGAGGTGCCCTCTACGAGCAGTACTTC	CSALGSTYGGALYEQYF
TRBV10-3	NA	NA	TRBJ2-2	TGTGCCATCAGTGAGTTCCGCAGCACCGGGGAGCTGTTTTTT	CAISEFRSTGELFF
TRBV5-1	few	NA	TRBJ2-3	TGCGCCAGCCGCTGGAGACCGACAGGCACAGATACGCAGTATTTT	CASRWRPTGTDTQYF
TRBV2	NA	TRBD1	TRBJ2-2	TGTGCCAGCAAGATCACAGGGGGAAACACCGGGGAGCTGTTTTTT	CASKITGGNTGELFF
TRBV5-1	NA	NA	TRBJ1-2	TGCGCCAGCAGCTTGGACAGAAGGCTCTATGGCTACACCTTC	CASSLDRRLYGYTF
TRBV6-1	NA	TRBD2	TRBJ2-7	TGTGCTACACTAGCGGGGGATCGTTACGAGCAGTACTTC	CATLAGDRYEQYF
TRBV14	NA	NA	TRBJ2-5	TGTGCCAGCAGCCAAGCGGGATGGAGGGAGACCCAGTACTTC	CASSQAGWRETQYF
TRBV7-3	NA	NA	TRBJ2-5	TGTGCCAGCAGCTTAAACGGTTTGGAGACCCAGTACTTC	CASSLNGLETQYF
TRBV5-5	NA	NA	TRBJ2-3	TGTGCCAGCAGCTATCAGAAGCAGACAGATACGCAGTATTTT	CASSYQKQTDTQYF